The clone carrying this TCR beta chain was seen a few times. Construction of TCR beta libraries relied on iRepertoire HTBI primers and on Arm-PCR targeting CDR3 regions. TCRdb analysed the multiplex PCR reads with MiXCR anew, one entry per CDR3 protein. The table lists around 460,000 distinct CDR3 sequences, roughly 23% of them singletons, with less than 15% in the top ten. Looked up from germline, CDR1 is SQVTM and CDR2 is ANQGSEA. The V end lost 0 bases, the J end lost 5 bases, and 10 bases lay between the germline ends. The CDR3 spans 14 residues. The time point: persistent/refractory GD, antithyroid drugs over 5 years with positive TRAb. From PBMCs, RNA was extracted and then used to make the TCR library. This sample stems from a study of regulatory T cells in long-lasting Graves disease.

Source: peripheral blood mononuclear cells (PBMCs), taken when the disease was refractory, from a patient treated with antithyroid drugs. The receptor comes from a female donor with Graves disease. This rearrangement joins TRBV29-1 to TRBJ1-4, with D possibly matching TRBD1 (6 bases). The DNA for the CDR3 is TGCAGCGTTGAAGAACAGGGAGGCAATGAAAAACTGTTTTTT. Protein sequence: CSVEEQGGNEKLFF.